A single sample gave rise to the 27 T cell receptor beta chains below, sequenced in a study of OX40 agonist ivuxolimab in advanced cancers. The table came from immunoSEQ multiplex PCR; TCRdb's copy has only in-frame clones and leaves some out. The table records more than 80,000 clones, about nine tenths of them present only once. Sequenced here: CD4+ or CD8+ T cells sorted from blood, sampled in a trial of the OX40 agonist ivuxolimab. The source of these receptors is an adult with an advanced solid tumor such as melanoma, head and neck, liver or kidney cancer.

This clone was seen just once. The chain uses TRBV19 and TRBJ1-5; possible D gene TRBD1, 6 bases. The CDR3 contains 15 residues. Germline CDR1 LNHDA, CDR2 SQIVND (reference sequence). V was pared by 3 bases and J by 0 bases, with 9 bases between. CDR3 protein: CASSISGVSNQPQHF. The CDR3 coding sequence is TGTGCCAGTAGTATTTCAGGGGTTAGCAATCAGCCCCAGCATTTT.

This clone has just one count. The chain uses TRBV29-1 and TRBJ2-7; no clear D gene. V was trimmed by 0 bases and J by 2 bases, leaving 5 bases between them. The CDR3 is made up of 12 amino acids. Looked up from germline, CDR1 is SQVTM and CDR2 is ANQGSEA. The CDR3 nucleotides read TGCAGCGTTGAAGATCGCGCCTACGAGCAGTACTTC. Its translation: CSVEDRAYEQYF.

This clone was seen a few times. This chain uses TRBV10-1 with TRBJ1-6; D is unclear. The CDR3 is made up of 13 amino acids. With 0 bases removed from V and 7 bases from J, the gap between germline ends came to 4 bases. Germline lookup yields CDR1 WNHNN and CDR2 SYGVQD (reference sequence). This CDR3 is CASSESRNSPLHF. In DNA form, the CDR3 reads TGCGCCAGCAGTGAGTCAAGAAATTCACCCCTCCACTTT.

The V call is TRBV6-5, the J call TRBJ2-1; TRBD2 matches at 10 bases. The length of the CDR3 is 16 residues. Germline-derived CDR1 and CDR2 are MNHEY and SVGAGI. With V trimmed by 2 bases and J by 6 bases, 7 bases remained unmatched. CDR3 protein: CASSYGLRTSGNEQFF. In DNA form, the CDR3 reads TGTGCCAGCAGTTACGGATTAAGGACTAGCGGCAATGAGCAGTTCTTC.

The chain employs TRBV11-3 and TRBJ2-2; weak D call: TRBD2 (5 bases). CDR1 SGHNT and CDR2 YENEEA come from the germline V gene. The CDR3 loop spans 14 amino acids. V was cut by 6 bases and J by 2 bases, with 10 bases left in between. In nucleotides, the CDR3 is TGTGCCAGCAGGAGGGATTTAAACACCGGGGAGCTGTTTTTT. The encoded protein is CASRRDLNTGELFF.

The V call is TRBV5-1, the J call TRBJ1-4; 8 nucleotides line up with TRBD1. Germline CDR1 SGHRS, CDR2 YFSETQ. V trimming: 4 bases; J trimming: 2 bases; junction bases outside the gene matches: 4. The CDR3 is 15 amino acids. The CDR3 DNA reads TGCGCCAGCAGCAGACAGGGGAGCACTAATGAAAAACTGTTTTTT. It translates to CASSRQGSTNEKLFF.

This chain connects TRBV10-3 to TRBJ2-2; no clear D. The CDR3 covers 13 residues. V was pared by 7 bases and J by 4 bases, with 10 bases between. Germline V gene sequence: CDR1 ENHRY, CDR2 SYGVKD. CDR3 amino acids: CAITTGGTGELFF. Written as DNA, the CDR3 is TGTGCCATCACTACGGGTGGCACCGGGGAGCTGTTTTTT.

The chain joins TRBV2 to TRBJ1-2; D not resolved. This CDR3 region has 12 residues. V was cut by 1 base and J by 8 bases, with 8 bases left in between. Germline V gene lookup returns CDR1 SNHLY and CDR2 FYNNEI. CDR3 DNA sequence: TGTGCCAGCAGTGAAGGGCCCGCGGGCTACACCTTC. It codes for CASSEGPAGYTF.

The chain joins TRBV6-5 to TRBJ1-4; TRBD1 is a possible D gene (5 bases). Deletions cut 5 bases from V and 3 bases from J, with 10 bases between. Looked up from germline, CDR1 is MNHEY and CDR2 is SVGAGI. This CDR3 spans 14 amino acids. The CDR3 DNA reads as TGTGCCAGCAGTAAGAGGGGATCTAATGAAAAACTGTTTTTT. This sequence encodes CASSKRGSNEKLFF.

This chain links TRBV7-9 with TRBJ1-2; D is undetermined. The CDR3 is 13 residues long. Germline V gives CDR1 SEHNR, CDR2 FQNEAQ (reference sequence). Trimming removed 7 bases from V and 1 base from J, with 10 bases in between. CDR3 DNA sequence: TGTGCCAGCACCCTCGACAATAACTATGGCTACACCTTC. Protein product: CASTLDNNYGYTF.

V is TRBV19 and J is TRBJ2-1; a possible D gene is TRBD1 (5 bases). V was cut by 1 base and J by 13 bases, with 8 bases left in between. The CDR3 consists of 11 residues. CDR1 is LNHDA, CDR2 SQIVND, per germline (reference sequence). The DNA of the CDR3 is TGTGCCAGTAGTATAGGTAGGGGACAGTTCTTC. It codes for CASSIGRGQFF.

This chain links TRBV7-9 with TRBJ1-1; 10 bases line up with TRBD1. V trimming: 2 bases; J trimming: 5 bases; junction bases outside the gene matches: 11. This CDR3 contains 17 residues. Germline CDR1 SEHNR, CDR2 FQNEAQ (reference sequence). Here the CDR3 reads CASSLMGQGNRLTEAFF. CDR3 DNA: TGTGCCAGCAGCTTAATGGGACAGGGGAACCGGTTGACTGAAGCTTTCTTT.

J is TRBJ2-1 and V is TRBV19; 8 positions match TRBD2. The V gene end was trimmed by 3 bases and the J gene end by 3 bases; junction bases not matched to a gene: 7. This CDR3 comprises 16 residues. Germline CDR1 LNHDA, CDR2 SQIVND (reference sequence). CDR3 sequence reads: CASSIGEAGVYNEQFF. CDR3 DNA: TGTGCCAGTAGTATTGGGGAAGCGGGAGTCTACAATGAGCAGTTCTTC. The entire variable domain, with the rest obtained from reference TRBV19 and TRBJ2-1, is as follows: DGGITQSPKYLFRKEGQNVTLSCEQNLNHDAMYWYRQDPGQGLRLIYYSQIVNDFQKGDIAEGYSVSREKKESFPLTVTSAQKNPTAFYLCASSIGEAGVYNEQFFGPGTRLTVL.

The rearrangement joins TRBV28 to TRBJ2-5, with D possibly matching TRBD1 (6 bases). The germline gives CDR1 MDHEN, CDR2 SYDVKM. The ends were cut back, 6 bases at V and 5 bases at J, with 16 bases in the middle. The CDR3 runs to 14 residues. CDR3 sequence: CASSRTRGKETQYF. DNA of the CDR3: TGTGCCAGCAGCCGTACTAGGGGGAAGGAGACCCAGTACTTC.

The chain recombines TRBV28 with TRBJ1-3, with a tentative D call TRBD1 (5 bases). The germline V gene encodes CDR1 MDHEN and CDR2 SYDVKM. The CDR3 totals 15 residues. V lost 6 bases, J lost 4 bases, and 16 bases lay in between. The DNA of the CDR3 is TGTGCCAGCAGCCCTGGGGCCGCGGGAGGAAACACCATATATTTT. Its protein is CASSPGAAGGNTIYF.

The rearrangement uses TRBV5-1 and TRBJ2-1; TRBD1 matches at 7 bases. Per the germline V gene, CDR1 is SGHRS and CDR2 is YFSETQ. The V and J ends lost 0 bases and 3 bases, in that order; junction bases with no gene match: 3. The CDR3 sequence is 15 residues long. The CDR3 DNA sequence: TGCGCCAGCAGCTTGGGGGACAGCCTCTACAATGAGCAGTTCTTC. It yields the protein CASSLGDSLYNEQFF.

This clone was recorded once. This chain joins TRBV5-1 and TRBJ2-7; 7 nucleotides match TRBD1. Germline V gives CDR1 SGHRS, CDR2 YFSETQ. The CDR3 length is 14 residues. V dropped 0 bases and J dropped 2; count of bases not matched to a gene: 2. The CDR3 region has the DNA TGCGCCAGCAGCTTGGCGGGACAGCCCTACGAGCAGTACTTC. Translation: CASSLAGQPYEQYF.

V usage is TRBV29-1 and J usage is TRBJ2-4, with a possible D match to TRBD2 (5 bases). CDR3 length equals 14 residues. Deletions cut 4 bases from V and 3 bases from J, with 13 bases between. Germline V gene sequence: CDR1 SQVTM, CDR2 ANQGSEA. DNA of the CDR3: TGCAGCGTTGTATACGGGGTCGGCAAAAACATTCAGTACTTC. The encoded protein is CSVVYGVGKNIQYF.

V and J are TRBV29-1 and TRBJ2-5; TRBD2 aligns across 13 bases. CDR3 length equals 15 residues. The junction had 10 bases not matched to a gene; V was cut back by 7 bases and J by 5 bases. CDR1 is SQVTM and CDR2 is ANQGSEA in the germline V gene. CDR3 loop: CSASTSGGHSETQYF. The CDR3 DNA reads as TGCAGCGCTTCGACTAGCGGGGGGCACTCGGAGACCCAGTACTTC. Full variable domain (missing parts from reference TRBV29-1 and TRBJ2-5): SAVISQKPSRDICQRGTSLTIQCQVDSQVTMMFWYRQQPGQSLTLIATANQGSEATYESGFVIDKFPISRPNLTFSTLTVSNMSPEDSSIYLCSASTSGGHSETQYFGPGTRLLVL.

As to this clone: The identical CDR3 is also encoded by other nucleotide sequences in the sample. The CDR3 region is CASSIGGQGVYEQYF. CDR3 nucleotide sequence: TGTGCCAGTAGTATTGGGGGACAGGGCGTATACGAGCAGTACTTC. The V call is TRBV19, the J call TRBJ2-7; 9 nucleotides align to TRBD1. The CDR3 spans 15 residues. Germline CDR1 and CDR2: LNHDA and SQIVND (reference sequence). With V trimmed by 3 bases and J by 4 bases, 7 bases remained unmatched.

The chain is built from TRBV7-3 and TRBJ1-1; D call uncertain. This CDR3 region has 13 residues. The V and J ends lost 5 bases and 1 base respectively, with 8 bases between them. Germline CDR1 and CDR2: SGHTA and FQGTGA. The CDR3 nucleotides read TGTGCCAGCAGCCGCGGACCGAACACTGAAGCTTTCTTT. It codes for CASSRGPNTEAFF.

V is TRBV5-1 and J is TRBJ2-2, with 14 bases aligning to TRBD2. The J segment lost 5 bases and the V segment lost 0 bases, leaving 0 bases of the junction unmatched. The CDR3 length is 16 residues. The germline gives CDR1 SGHRS, CDR2 YFSETQ. The CDR3 here is CASSLGTSGGTGELFF. The CDR3 coding sequence is TGCGCCAGCAGCTTGGGGACTAGCGGGGGGACCGGGGAGCTGTTTTTT.

CDR3 sequence: CASSWVGVETQYF. The CDR3 nucleotides are TGTGCCAGCAGCTGGGTAGGGGTGGAGACCCAGTACTTC. The V and J genes are TRBV5-6 and TRBJ2-5, with D possibly matching TRBD1 (5 bases). Per the germline V gene, CDR1 is SGHDT and CDR2 is YYEEEE. The CDR3 is made up of 13 amino acids. V shed 3 bases and J shed 5 bases, with 11 bases lying between them.

The chain recombines TRBV19 with TRBJ1-1; possible D gene TRBD1, 6 bases. CDR3 length: 14 amino acids. The V and J ends lost 7 bases and 4 bases respectively, with 16 bases between them. Germline loops: CDR1 LNHDA, CDR2 SQIVND (reference sequence). The CDR3 here is CASTTGGEGTEAFF. Here the CDR3 DNA reads TGTGCCAGTACCACTGGGGGCGAGGGCACTGAAGCTTTCTTT.

V and J are TRBV4-3 and TRBJ2-1; TRBD2 agrees at 9 bases. The V segment lost 0 bases and the J segment 5 bases; nucleotides outside the gene matches: 5. Germline V gene sequence: CDR1 LGHNA, CDR2 YSLEER. This CDR3 region has 16 residues. CDR3 nucleotide sequence: TGCGCCAGCAGCCAAGATGGGGCGGGGGGGCACAATGAGCAGTTCTTC. This translates into CASSQDGAGGHNEQFF.

V and J are TRBV10-3 and TRBJ1-1; 9 nucleotides line up with TRBD1. CDR3 length: 17 amino acids. Germline assignment: CDR1 ENHRY and CDR2 SYGVKD. After removal of 6 bases from V and 0 bases from J, the junction contained 11 bases not matched to a gene. The CDR3 DNA reads as TGTGCCATCAGGAGAGGAGGACAGGGGACCATGAACACTGAAGCTTTCTTT. Translation gives CAIRRGGQGTMNTEAFF.

V and J are TRBV25-1 and TRBJ2-7, with 12 bases lining up with TRBD1. The CDR3 is made up of 17 amino acids. Germline CDR1 is MGHDK and CDR2 is SYGVNS. Unmatched junction bases numbered 9, after V lost 2 bases and J lost 4 bases. The CDR3 DNA reads as TGTGCCAGCAGTGAAGGGACAGGGGGCCCTCAGGGGTACGAGCAGTACTTC. Its translation: CASSEGTGGPQGYEQYF.